The 20 T cell receptor beta chains given below trace back to one sample, sequenced in a study of early T cells in non-severe SARS-CoV-2 infection. TCRdb re-analysed the 5' RACE reads in MiXCR, keeping a single row per CDR3 protein. The table has roughly 80,000 distinct CDR3 sequences, 10% to 12% seen once; the top ten hold around 12%. The input for sequencing was whole blood, taken at baseline. The receptors were sampled from an adult who was a healthcare worker with PCR-confirmed SARS-CoV-2 infection or an uninfected control (not recorded which).

This sequence joins TRBV4-3 and TRBJ2-2; TRBD2 might be the D (6 bases). The germline V gene encodes CDR1 LGHNA and CDR2 YSLEER. Trimming stripped 1 base from V and 4 bases from J, with 13 bases between. The CDR3 is made up of 16 amino acids. The CDR3 nucleotides read TGCGCCAGCAGCCAAGCGCCCGGGCGGGGCACCGGGGAGCTGTTTTTT. Its translation: CASSQAPGRGTGELFF.

The chain combines TRBV20-1 with TRBJ2-3; D is unclear. Germline assignment: CDR1 DFQATT and CDR2 SNEGSKA (reference sequence). The CDR3 spans 10 residues. Trimming took off 4 bases at V and 2 bases at J, with 1 base between the two ends. CDR3 loop: CSAITDTQYF. The CDR3 bases are TGCAGTGCTATCACAGATACGCAGTATTTT.

This clonotype was detected only a few times. This sequence joins TRBV18 and TRBJ1-1; TRBD1 might be the D (6 bases). Between the trimmed V and J ends, which lost 5 bases and 3 bases, there was a span of 16 bases. In germline, CDR1 is KGHSH, CDR2 LQKENI. The length of the CDR3 is 15 residues. The CDR3 DNA reads as TGTGCCAGCTCAATGCAACAGGGTCAGGACACTGAAGCTTTCTTT. Amino acid sequence: CASSMQQGQDTEAFF.

V and J are TRBV12-3 or TRBV12-4 and TRBJ1-6, with 7 bases that match TRBD1. With V trimmed by 8 bases and J by 7 bases, 8 bases remained unmatched. This CDR3 comprises 14 residues. CDR3 region: CASGPTGSNSPLHF. CDR3 DNA: TGTGCCAGCGGGCCGACAGGGTCCAATTCACCCCTCCACTTT.

The sample holds a few counts of this clonotype. The J gene is TRBJ1-5, the V gene TRBV19; TRBD1 aligns across 8 bases. There are 18 residues in the CDR3. After removal of 3 bases from V and 7 bases from J, the junction contained 17 bases not matched to a gene. Per the germline V gene, CDR1 is LNHDA and CDR2 is SQIVND (reference sequence). CDR3 in amino acids: CASSIRGYSGQGDQPQHF. In DNA form, the CDR3 reads TGTGCCAGTAGTATCCGGGGCTATAGCGGACAGGGTGACCAGCCCCAGCATTTT.

The J gene is TRBJ1-5, the V gene TRBV18, with 8 bases aligning to TRBD1. Germline-derived CDR1 and CDR2 are KGHSH and LQKENI. The length of the CDR3 is 14 residues. V shed 4 bases, J shed 3 bases, and the junction held 2 bases outside the gene matches. CDR3 protein: CASSRTGTNQPQHF. In DNA form, the CDR3 reads TGTGCCAGCTCACGGACAGGGACCAATCAGCCCCAGCATTTT.

The chain employs TRBV5-6 and TRBJ1-5, with 9 bases fitting TRBD1. J lost 7 bases, V lost 3 bases, and 11 bases had no gene match. The CDR3 loop spans 16 amino acids. Germline V gene sequence: CDR1 SGHDT, CDR2 YYEEEE. In DNA form, the CDR3 reads TGTGCCAGCAGCTCGGCTGATTCTGGACAGGGGCAGCCCCAGCATTTT. This gives the protein CASSSADSGQGQPQHF.

The V call is TRBV18, the J call TRBJ2-4; possible D gene TRBD1, 6 bases. Trimming removed 3 bases at V and 0 bases at J, with 12 bases between. CDR3 length equals 16 residues. Germline V gene sequence: CDR1 KGHSH, CDR2 LQKENI. The CDR3 is CASSPRDTQAKNIQYF. CDR3 sequence (DNA): TGTGCCAGCTCACCGAGGGACACCCAAGCCAAAAACATTCAGTACTTC. The entire variable domain, with the rest obtained from reference TRBV18 and TRBJ2-4, is as follows: NAGVMQNPRHLVRRRGQEARLRCSPMKGHSHVYWYRQLPEEGLKFMVYLQKENIIDESGMPKERFSAEFPKEGPSILRIQQVVRGDSAAYFCASSPRDTQAKNIQYFGAGTRLSVL.

CDR3 in DNA: TGTGCCAGCAGCGAGACACCTTACACTGAAGCTTTCTTT. Translated, it gives CASSETPYTEAFF. The chain employs TRBV9 and TRBJ1-1; D unclear. The ends were cut back, 3 bases at V and 3 bases at J, with 9 bases in the middle. Germline CDR1 SGDLS, CDR2 YYNGEE. The CDR3 contains 13 residues.

With regard to this clonotype: Germline is not matched at one junction end, which may reflect a read error. The chain combines TRBV29-1 with TRBJ1-1, with TRBD1 identical over 7 bases. The germline V gene has CDR1 SQVTM and CDR2 ANQGSEA. The CDR3 spans 14 residues. This CDR3 is CSVEVGDRAFEAFF. The CDR3 DNA reads as TGCAGCGTTGAAGTAGGGGACAGAGCTTTTGAAGCTTTCTTC.

The genes are TRBV11-2 and TRBJ2-7; 11 nucleotides agree with TRBD2. The junction had 4 bases not matched to a gene; V was cut back by 3 bases and J by 3 bases. Looked up from germline, CDR1 is SGHAT and CDR2 is FQNNGV. This CDR3 spans 15 amino acids. This chain's CDR3 is CASSFAGTSGYEQYF. The DNA for the CDR3 is TGTGCCAGCAGCTTCGCCGGGACTAGCGGCTACGAGCAGTACTTC.

The V call is TRBV29-1, the J call TRBJ2-3; D might be TRBD2 (6 bases). The germline V gene encodes CDR1 SQVTM and CDR2 ANQGSEA. The CDR3 is made up of 14 amino acids. Trimming took 0 bases from V and 4 from J, leaving 11 bases between them. The CDR3 reads CSVEEPPGADTQYF. The CDR3 DNA sequence: TGCAGCGTTGAAGAGCCTCCGGGGGCAGATACGCAGTATTTT.

This clonotype was counted a few times. Its ends do not fully match the called genes, so a read error is possible. The chain carries TRBV10-3 and TRBJ1-6; 7 nucleotides agree with TRBD1. Germline CDR1 is ENHRY and CDR2 is SYGVKD. The CDR3 length is 14 residues. CDR3 amino acids: CATQGRTGDSPLHF. The CDR3 region has the DNA TGTGCCACCCAAGGGCGGACAGGAGATTCACCCCTCCATTTT.

This clonotype was detected ten times or more. CDR3 coding DNA: TGTGCCAGCAGTTTAGCGCCGAGACTACCACGGGAGACCCAGTACTTC. Its translation is CASSLAPRLPRETQYF. The chain has TRBV12-3 or TRBV12-4 and TRBJ2-5, with D possibly matching TRBD2 (5 bases). V was shortened by 0 bases and J by 5 bases, with 16 bases between the two germline ends. This CDR3 contains 16 residues.

This clonotype was picked up a small number of times. This chain links TRBV6-5 with TRBJ2-7; 8 positions agree with TRBD2. The V gene's germline CDR1 is MNHEY and CDR2 SVGAGI. With 0 bases clipped from V and 2 bases from J, the junction kept 6 bases outside the gene matches. This CDR3 contains 16 residues. Here the CDR3 DNA reads TGTGCCAGCAGTTACTCTAGCGGGGTACTCACCTACGAGCAGTACTTC. Amino acid sequence: CASSYSSGVLTYEQYF.

This clonotype showed up many times. The chain joins TRBV18 to TRBJ2-1; TRBD1 agrees at 8 bases. Unmatched junction bases numbered 4, after V lost 3 bases and J lost 3 bases. The CDR3 consists of 15 residues. Germline V gene sequence: CDR1 KGHSH, CDR2 LQKENI. This CDR3 is CASSPGQGVYNEQFF. As DNA, the CDR3 is TGTGCCAGCTCACCCGGACAGGGTGTCTACAATGAGCAGTTCTTC.

In its sample, this clonotype was seen a few times. The chain links TRBV9 to TRBJ1-6; TRBD1 matches 11 bases. Germline loops: CDR1 SGDLS, CDR2 YYNGEE. The CDR3 consists of 14 residues. The V gene end was trimmed by 3 bases and the J gene end by 9 bases; junction bases not matched to a gene: 2. This CDR3 reads CASSAGTGGSPLHF. In DNA, the CDR3 is TGTGCCAGCAGCGCGGGGACAGGGGGTTCACCCCTCCACTTT.

This clonotype came up many times. The chain has TRBV19 and TRBJ2-3; 9 bases fit TRBD1. V shed 4 bases and J 2 bases; nucleotides not matched to a gene: 4. The length of the CDR3 is 15 residues. Germline V gene sequence: CDR1 LNHDA, CDR2 SQIVND (reference sequence). CDR3 loop: CASSTGQGNTDTQYF. The CDR3 DNA follows: TGTGCCAGTAGTACCGGACAGGGGAACACAGATACGCAGTATTTT. Full variable domain (rest looked up from reference TRBV19 and TRBJ2-3): DGGITQSPKYLFRKEGQNVTLSCEQNLNHDAMYWYRQDPGQGLRLIYYSQIVNDFQKGDIAEGYSVSREKKESFPLTVTSAQKNPTAFYLCASSTGQGNTDTQYFGPGTRLTVL.

This clonotype was recorded many times. The genes are TRBV7-8 and TRBJ2-3; D may correspond to TRBD1 or TRBD2 (5 bases each). Trimming cost V 11 bases and J 2 bases, with 17 bases left between them. Looked up from germline, CDR1 is SGHVS and CDR2 is FQNEAQ. The CDR3 is 14 amino acids. The CDR3 loop reads CASSRGETTDTQYF. The DNA of the CDR3 is TGTGCCTCCAGCCGAGGGGAAACCACAGATACGCAGTATTTT.

This clonotype was seen only a few times. The CDR3 protein is CASSLLGGNEQFF. CDR3 coding DNA: TGTGCCAGCAGCTTGTTAGGGGGCAATGAGCAGTTCTTC. V and J are TRBV5-4 and TRBJ2-1; tentatively, D is TRBD1 (6 bases). Germline CDR1 and CDR2: SGHNT and YYREEE (reference sequence). The CDR3 contains 13 residues. Trimming pared 1 base from V and 6 bases from J, leaving 8 bases between.